The 7 T cell receptor beta chains below all came from one sample that was sequenced in a study. One entry per CDR3 protein, called by TCRdb with MiXCR from the 5' RACE reads. The table records several thousand distinct CDR3 sequences, more than 40% of them present only once. Treg sorting used a CD4+CD25+CD127-/low gate. The sequenced material came from Tregs sorted from a lymph node. These TCRs come from a female donor with breast cancer.

The rearrangement links TRBV15 to TRBJ2-7; TRBD1 agrees at 7 bases. CDR3 length equals 16 residues. Germline V lookup: CDR1 LNHNV, CDR2 YYDKDF (reference sequence). The ends lost 3 bases at V and 0 bases at J; junction bases unmatched: 8. CDR3 protein: CATSSPTGVTSYEQYF. The CDR3 DNA reads TGTGCCACCAGCAGCCCAACAGGGGTAACCTCCTACGAGCAGTACTTC.

This clonotype appeared a few times. This rearrangement joins TRBV4-1 to TRBJ2-2; tentative D call: TRBD1 (5 bases). Germline-derived CDR1 and CDR2 are MGHRA and YSYEKL. The CDR3 is 18 amino acids. V lost 0 bases and J lost 6, with 20 bases in between. This chain's CDR3 is CASSQDRQGLYSAGELFF. The CDR3 DNA sequence: TGCGCCAGCAGCCAAGATCGGCAGGGTCTTTATTCGGCCGGGGAGCTGTTTTTT.

This clonotype was counted only a few times. The chain has TRBV5-1 and TRBJ2-7; 10 bases are shared with TRBD1. Unmatched junction bases numbered 2, after V lost 0 bases and J lost 5 bases. The length of the CDR3 is 14 residues. Per the germline V gene, CDR1 is SGHRS and CDR2 is YFSETQ. Here the CDR3 reads CASSLAGTGDEQYF. Written as DNA, the CDR3 is TGCGCCAGCAGCTTGGCCGGGACAGGGGACGAGCAGTACTTC. The variable domain in full, completed from reference TRBV5-1 and TRBJ2-7, reads KAGVTQTPRYLIKTRGQQVTLSCSPISGHRSVSWYQQTPGQGLQFLFEYFSETQRNKGNFPGRFSGRQFSNSRSEMNVSTLELGDSALYLCASSLAGTGDEQYFGPGTRLTVT.

This CDR3 reads CASSQDTSDLGDTQYF. CDR3 nucleotide sequence: TGCGCCAGCAGCCAGGATACTAGCGATTTAGGAGATACGCAGTATTTT. The chain employs TRBV4-1 and TRBJ2-3; 7 bases fit TRBD2. The CDR3 covers 16 residues. CDR1 and CDR2 from the germline V gene are MGHRA and YSYEKL. The trim removed 3 bases at V and 5 bases at J, leaving 11 bases unmatched.

As concerns this clonotype: A junction boundary mismatches the germline segment, possibly from a read error. The chain carries TRBV12-3 or TRBV12-4 and TRBJ1-4; 8 nucleotides line up with TRBD1. This CDR3 comprises 16 residues. CDR3 amino acids: CASSLLDRATNGKLFF. CDR3 sequence (DNA): TGTGCCAGCAGTTTATTGGACAGGGCAACTAATGGAAAACTGTTTTTT.

V usage is TRBV5-1 and J usage is TRBJ2-6; 8 nucleotides line up with TRBD2. CDR3 size: 17 residues. Per germline, CDR1 SGHRS and CDR2 YFSETQ. With V trimmed by 4 bases and J by 0 bases, 6 bases remained unmatched. CDR3 amino acids: CASSPGGRISGANVLTF. The CDR3 DNA follows: TGCGCCAGCAGCCCGGGCGGGAGGATCTCTGGGGCCAACGTCCTGACTTTC.

The chain links TRBV7-8 to TRBJ2-1, with 8 nucleotides matching TRBD2. The CDR3 is made up of 17 amino acids. J was trimmed by 7 bases and V by 4 bases; bases with no gene match: 15. CDR1 is SGHVS and CDR2 is FQNEAQ in the germline V gene. CDR3 nucleotides: TGTGCCAGCAGCTCTTCACTAGCGGAGCGAGTAATGAATGAGCAGTTCTTC. It specifies CASSSSLAERVMNEQFF. Full variable domain (missing parts from reference TRBV7-8 and TRBJ2-1): GAGVSQSPRYKVAKRGQDVALRCDPISGHVSLFWYQQALGQGPEFLTYFQNEAQLDKSGLPSDRFFAERPEGSVSTLKIQRTQQEDSAVYLCASSSSLAERVMNEQFFGPGTRLTVL.